Each of the 6 T cell receptor beta chains below was sequenced from the same sample in a study of blood T cell repertoires in COVID-19. The table came from immunoSEQ multiplex PCR; TCRdb's copy has only in-frame clones and leaves some out. The sample lists 120,000 to 150,000 clones; 84% were seen once. The sample was PBMCs or T cells enriched from blood (not recorded which). The receptors derive from a middle-aged man in a cohort exposed to, infected with or recovered from COVID-19 (not recorded which).

The chain uses TRBV5-1 and TRBJ2-1, with 11 bases aligning to TRBD2. Germline V CDR1 and CDR2: SGHRS, YFSETQ. CDR3 length equals 15 residues. V dropped 5 bases and J dropped 4; count of bases not matched to a gene: 5. In DNA, the CDR3 is TGCGCCAGCAGGTTAGCGGGAGGGGTTTACAATGAGCAGTTCTTC. Encoded protein: CASRLAGGVYNEQFF.

The chain has TRBV18 and TRBJ2-3; D is uncertain. CDR1 is KGHSH and CDR2 is LQKENI in the germline V gene. Trimming stripped 5 bases from V and 1 base from J, with 7 bases between. The CDR3 is 13 residues long. The CDR3 sequence is CASSRGGTDTQYF. In nucleotides, the CDR3 is TGTGCCAGCTCAAGAGGAGGCACAGATACGCAGTATTTT.

The rearrangement joins TRBV27 to TRBJ2-2; D is undetermined. The CDR3 is 12 residues long. V gave up 3 bases and J gave up 4 bases, with 3 bases separating them. In germline, CDR1 is MNHEY, CDR2 SMNVEV (reference sequence). The CDR3 loop is CASSFGTGELFF. Here the CDR3 DNA reads TGTGCCAGCAGTTTCGGCACCGGGGAGCTGTTTTTT.

This clone was observed a few times. The V gene is TRBV30, the J gene TRBJ1-2; D gene uncertain. Germline-derived CDR1 and CDR2 are GTSNPN and SVGIG (reference sequence). This CDR3 contains 12 residues. The V gene lost 1 base and the J gene lost 5 bases, with 8 bases spanning the gap. CDR3 coding DNA: TGTGCCTGGAGTGCGGGATGGTATGGCTACACCTTC. Translating it yields CAWSAGWYGYTF.

V gene TRBV19 combines with J gene TRBJ2-2; TRBD2 matches at 7 bases. In germline, CDR1 is LNHDA, CDR2 SQIVND (reference sequence). This CDR3 has 16 amino acids. The V gene end was trimmed by 7 bases and the J gene end by 7 bases; junction bases not matched to a gene: 15. CDR3 DNA: TGTGCCAGTATAAACGGGGGGATAAGCGTCGGCGGGGAGCTGTTTTTT. This gives the protein CASINGGISVGGELFF.

Ten or more counts support this clone. This chain connects TRBV7-8 to TRBJ2-1, with D perhaps TRBD2 (6 bases). Germline lookup yields CDR1 SGHVS and CDR2 FQNEAQ. V was shortened by 5 bases and J by 10 bases, with 21 bases between the two germline ends. The CDR3 loop spans 15 amino acids. The CDR3 DNA reads as TGTGCCAGCAGCCGCCTGGCGGGGTCTCTGGGGGAGCAGTTCTTC. Residues: CASSRLAGSLGEQFF.